Listed here are 8 T cell receptor beta chains from one sample, sequenced in a study of cytotoxic CD8 clonotypes in ibrutinib-treated CLL. TCRdb keeps only in-frame clones here, not all; method: immunoSEQ multiplex PCR. Of around 140,000 clones listed, 70% to 85% are singletons. The sample was PBMCs, taken after 12 months of ibrutinib treatment. These receptors all stem from a human donor with chronic lymphocytic leukemia.

The table lists this clone with a few counts. The chain carries TRBV7-2 and TRBJ2-3; D perhaps matches TRBD1 (5 bases). Germline V gives CDR1 SGHTA, CDR2 FQGNSA. The length of the CDR3 is 12 residues. V shed 6 bases and J shed 4 bases, with 8 bases lying between them. CDR3 DNA sequence: TGTGCCAGCAGGCAGGGCTCAGATACGCAGTATTTT. Protein sequence: CASRQGSDTQYF.

The chain's CDR3 is CAFTRGPGGIQYF. In DNA form, the CDR3 reads TGTGCCTTCACGAGGGGTCCAGGGGGCATTCAGTACTTC. V is TRBV30 and J is TRBJ2-4; TRBD1 matches at 7 bases. Per germline, CDR1 GTSNPN and CDR2 SVGIG (reference sequence). The CDR3 is 13 residues long. V dropped 7 bases and J dropped 9; count of bases not matched to a gene: 12.

The rearrangement links TRBV6-1 to TRBJ2-7; D is possibly TRBD1 (6 bases). The V end lost 6 bases, the J end lost 3 bases, and 18 bases lay between the germline ends. The germline V gene has CDR1 MNHNS and CDR2 SASEGT. This CDR3 has 15 amino acids. DNA of the CDR3: TGTGCCAGCAGCGTTTGGACAGCCGGGGACTACGAGCAGTACTTC. Amino acid sequence: CASSVWTAGDYEQYF.

The chain couples TRBV20-1 to TRBJ2-5, with no clear D. The V end was cut by 0 bases, the J end by 5 bases, with 4 bases between. CDR1 DFQATT and CDR2 SNEGSKA come from the germline V gene (reference sequence). CDR3 size: 11 residues. The CDR3 DNA sequence: TGCAGTGCTAGAGATCGGGAGACCCAGTACTTC. Its translation is CSARDRETQYF.

The chain carries TRBV10-3 and TRBJ2-7; possibly TRBD1 or TRBD2 for D (8 bases each). The germline V gene encodes CDR1 ENHRY and CDR2 SYGVKD. This CDR3 spans 13 amino acids. V lost 5 bases, J lost 5 bases, and 13 bases lay in between. The CDR3 bases are TGTGCCATCAGTACAGGGGGACTAGACGAGCAGTACTTC. Translating it yields CAISTGGLDEQYF.

The table lists this clone with a few counts. V usage is TRBV14 and J usage is TRBJ2-3; the D gene is possibly TRBD1 (7 bases). CDR1 and CDR2 (germline): SGHDN, FVKESK. V was clipped by 4 bases and J by 0 bases, with 14 bases between them. The CDR3 sequence is 16 residues long. The CDR3: CASSRQGLSSTDTQYF. In nucleotides, the CDR3 is TGTGCCAGCAGCCGACAGGGACTGTCTAGCACAGATACGCAGTATTTT. Full variable domain (missing parts from reference TRBV14 and TRBJ2-3): EAGVTQFPSHSVIEKGQTVTLRCDPISGHDNLYWYRRVMGKEIKFLLHFVKESKQDESGMPNNRFLAERTGGTYSTLKVQPAELEDSGVYFCASSRQGLSSTDTQYFGPGTRLTVL.

The chain couples TRBV28 to TRBJ1-2; TRBD1 agrees at 8 bases. The CDR3 sequence is 12 residues long. In germline, CDR1 is MDHEN, CDR2 SYDVKM. Trimming took 6 bases from V and 8 from J; bases not matched to a gene: 5. The CDR3 protein is CASSQGAGGYTF. CDR3 in DNA: TGTGCCAGCAGCCAGGGGGCGGGCGGCTACACCTTC.

The chain recombines TRBV30 with TRBJ1-1; the D is unclear. V was pared by 3 bases and J by 1 base, with 15 bases between. The CDR3 spans 15 residues. CDR1 and CDR2 from the germline V gene are GTSNPN and SVGIG (reference sequence). The CDR3 here is CAWSVIRFANTEAFF. The CDR3 DNA reads TGTGCCTGGAGCGTAATCCGGTTTGCGAACACTGAAGCTTTCTTT.